This TCR beta chain comes out of a study of cytomegalovirus exposure and HLA in healthy donors. Per germline, CDR1 MNHNY and CDR2 SVGAGI (reference sequence). With 6 bases clipped from V and 8 bases from J, the junction kept 12 bases outside the gene matches. The CDR3 totals 15 residues. Findings and limits, study-wide: Earlier analysis looked at TCR beta V segments, and most were productive about 87% or about 30% of the time.

PCR involved 60 Vbeta and 13 Jbeta primers. TCRdb's copy holds only in-frame clones and misses some; the assay was immunoSEQ multiplex PCR. Altogether 150,000 or so clones are present, 73% being singletons, with the ten largest covering 1.6%. This clone appeared a few times. Its antigen is as yet unknown. This sequence was found in a woman between 18 and 30 years old in good health and CMV-seronegative. Material for sequencing was PBMCs. J is TRBJ2-1 and V is TRBV6-6; 8 positions agree with TRBD2. In DNA form, the CDR3 reads TGTGCCAGCAGAACCGGGACTAGGAAGGGGGATGAGCAGTTCTTC. It is translated as CASRTGTRKGDEQFF.